What follows is one T cell receptor (beta chain) and its context. These data belong to a study of T cell responses to AZD1222 COVID-19 vaccine. About the study: Pooled samples include second doses given at about 4 or 12 weeks.

V was clipped by 6 bases and J by 4 bases, with 12 bases between them. The germline CDR1 and CDR2 sequences are MNHEY and SVGEGT. The CDR3 contains 13 residues. Some clones are missing from TCRdb's copy, which holds only in-frame ones; the method was immunoSEQ multiplex PCR. The table lists 100,000 to 150,000 clones, over 75% of them singletons. The chain joins TRBV6-2 or TRBV6-3 to TRBJ1-1; D gene unclear. This specimen was peripheral blood, taken on day 0 of AZD1222 vaccination. The source is an adult in good health. This CDR3 is CASSPRFFTEAFF. The CDR3 coding sequence is TGTGCCAGCAGCCCGAGGTTCTTCACTGAAGCTTTCTTT.